This T cell receptor (beta chain) derives from a study of blood T cell repertoires in COVID-19. Study details: Sources were T cells, B-cell-depleted T cells, or PBMCs; the material itself was cDNA or gDNA.

The CDR3 has 18 residues. CDR1 and CDR2 from the germline V gene are LNHDA and SQIVND (reference sequence). Trimming at V came to 5 bases and at J to 3 bases, leaving 13 bases not matched to a gene. Assay used: immunoSEQ multiplex PCR; TCRdb lists only in-frame clones, some missing. This sample has about 220,000 clones; approximately 84% occur once, and the top ten carry around 2%. The genes are TRBV19 and TRBJ2-1, with TRBD1 identical over 10 bases. The receptor's source is a woman aged 60-75 years with acute or convalescent COVID-19. Input material: peripheral blood. This CDR3 reads CASSPGQGLAGYYNEQFF. CDR3 nucleotides: TGTGCCAGTAGTCCGGGACAGGGGTTGGCCGGCTACTACAATGAGCAGTTCTTC.